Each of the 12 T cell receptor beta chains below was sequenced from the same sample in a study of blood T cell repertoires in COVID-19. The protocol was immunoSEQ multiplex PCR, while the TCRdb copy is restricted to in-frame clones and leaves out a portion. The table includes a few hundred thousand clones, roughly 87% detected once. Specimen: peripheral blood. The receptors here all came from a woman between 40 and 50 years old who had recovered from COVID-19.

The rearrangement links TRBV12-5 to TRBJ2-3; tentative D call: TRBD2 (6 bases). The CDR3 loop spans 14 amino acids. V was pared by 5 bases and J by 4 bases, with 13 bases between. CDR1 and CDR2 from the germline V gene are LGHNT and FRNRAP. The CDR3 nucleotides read TGTGCTAGTGGTCTCTCCCGACTAGCAGATACGCAGTATTTT. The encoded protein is CASGLSRLADTQYF.

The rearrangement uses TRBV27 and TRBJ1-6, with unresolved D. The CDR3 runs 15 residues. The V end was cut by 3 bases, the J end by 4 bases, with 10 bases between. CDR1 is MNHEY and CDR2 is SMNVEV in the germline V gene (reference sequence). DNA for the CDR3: TGTGCCAGCAGTTTGCGACCGACATATAATTCACCCCTCCACTTT. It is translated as CASSLRPTYNSPLHF.

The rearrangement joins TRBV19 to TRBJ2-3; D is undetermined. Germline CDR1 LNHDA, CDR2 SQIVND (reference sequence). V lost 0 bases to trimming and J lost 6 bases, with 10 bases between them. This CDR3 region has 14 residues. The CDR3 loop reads CASSIDLRPDTQYF. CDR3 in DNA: TGTGCCAGTAGTATAGACCTGAGGCCGGATACGCAGTATTTT.

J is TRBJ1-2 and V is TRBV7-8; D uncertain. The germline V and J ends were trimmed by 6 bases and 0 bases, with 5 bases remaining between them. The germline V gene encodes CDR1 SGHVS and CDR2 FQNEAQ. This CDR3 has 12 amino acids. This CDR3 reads CASSQTNYGYTF. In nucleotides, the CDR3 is TGTGCCAGCAGTCAAACTAACTATGGCTACACCTTC.

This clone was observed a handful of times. The CDR3: CASSAGGQGGGETQYF. CDR3 nucleotides: TGTGCCAGCAGCGCCGGGGGACAGGGCGGTGGAGAGACCCAGTACTTC. The rearrangement joins TRBV9 to TRBJ2-5; 9 bases agree with TRBD1. This CDR3 has 16 amino acids. Looked up from germline, CDR1 is SGDLS and CDR2 is YYNGEE. Trimming at V came to 3 bases and at J to 4 bases, leaving 10 bases not matched to a gene.

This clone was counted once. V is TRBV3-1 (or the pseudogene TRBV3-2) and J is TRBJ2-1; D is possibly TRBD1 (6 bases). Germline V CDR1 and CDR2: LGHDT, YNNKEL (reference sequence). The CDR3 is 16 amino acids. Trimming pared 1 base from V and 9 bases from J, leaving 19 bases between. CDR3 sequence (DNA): TGTGCCAGCAGCCAAGTTCCAGGGGAAAACAGAGTTGAGCAGTTCTTC. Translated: CASSQVPGENRVEQFF.

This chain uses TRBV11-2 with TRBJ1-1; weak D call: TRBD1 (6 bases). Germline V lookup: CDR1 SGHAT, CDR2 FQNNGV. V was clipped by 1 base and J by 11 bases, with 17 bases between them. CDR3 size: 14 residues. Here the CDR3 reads CASSLVQDVQGAFF. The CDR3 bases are TGTGCCAGCAGCTTAGTTCAGGACGTCCAGGGGGCTTTCTTT. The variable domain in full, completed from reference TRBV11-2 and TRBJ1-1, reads EAGVAQSPRYKIIEKRQSVAFWCNPISGHATLYWYQQILGQGPKLLIQFQNNGVVDDSQLPKDRFSAERLKGVDSTLKIQPAKLEDSAVYLCASSLVQDVQGAFFGQGTRLTVV.

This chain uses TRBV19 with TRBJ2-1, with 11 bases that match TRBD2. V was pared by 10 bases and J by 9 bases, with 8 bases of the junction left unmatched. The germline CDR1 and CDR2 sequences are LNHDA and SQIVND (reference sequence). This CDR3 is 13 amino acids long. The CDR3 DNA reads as TGTGCCACGCTAGCGGGGGGCCGGGGTGAGCAGTTCTTC. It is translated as CATLAGGRGEQFF.

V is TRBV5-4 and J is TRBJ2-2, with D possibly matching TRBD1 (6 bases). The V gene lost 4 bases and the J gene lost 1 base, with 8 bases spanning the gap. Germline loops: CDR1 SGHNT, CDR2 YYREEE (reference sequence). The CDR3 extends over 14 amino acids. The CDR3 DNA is TGTGCCAGCAGCATACAGGGGAACACCGGGGAGCTGTTTTTT. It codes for CASSIQGNTGELFF.

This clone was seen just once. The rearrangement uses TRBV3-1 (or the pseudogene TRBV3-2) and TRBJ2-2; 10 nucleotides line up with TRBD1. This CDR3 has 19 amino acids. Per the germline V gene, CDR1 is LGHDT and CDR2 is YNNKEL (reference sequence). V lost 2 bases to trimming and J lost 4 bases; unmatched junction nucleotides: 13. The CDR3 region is CASSQHNSRTGGVTGELFF. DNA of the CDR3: TGTGCCAGCAGCCAACATAATTCGAGGACAGGGGGGGTCACCGGGGAGCTGTTTTTT.

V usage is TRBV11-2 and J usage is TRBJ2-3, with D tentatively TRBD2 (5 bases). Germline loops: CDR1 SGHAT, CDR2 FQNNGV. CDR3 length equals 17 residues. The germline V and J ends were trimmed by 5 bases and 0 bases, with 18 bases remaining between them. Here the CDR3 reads CASSPLFGGESTDTQYF. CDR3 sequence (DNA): TGTGCCAGCAGCCCACTCTTTGGAGGCGAAAGCACAGATACGCAGTATTTT.

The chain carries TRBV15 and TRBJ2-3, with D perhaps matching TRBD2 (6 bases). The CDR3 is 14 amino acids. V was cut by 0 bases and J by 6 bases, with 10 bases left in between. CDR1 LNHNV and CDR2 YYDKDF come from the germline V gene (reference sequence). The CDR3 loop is CATSRDGGVDTQYF. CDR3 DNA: TGTGCCACCAGCAGAGATGGAGGGGTCGATACGCAGTATTTT.